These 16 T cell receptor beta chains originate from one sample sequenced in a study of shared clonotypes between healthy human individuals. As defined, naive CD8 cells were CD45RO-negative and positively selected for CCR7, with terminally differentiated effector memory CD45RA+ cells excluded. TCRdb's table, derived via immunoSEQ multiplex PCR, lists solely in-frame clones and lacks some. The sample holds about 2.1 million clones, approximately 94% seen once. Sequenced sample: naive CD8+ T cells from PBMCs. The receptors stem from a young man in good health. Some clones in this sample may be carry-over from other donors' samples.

The CDR3 sequence: CASSSGLADSTDTQYF. The CDR3 bases are TGTGCCAGCAGCTCAGGACTAGCGGATAGCACAGATACGCAGTATTTT. The chain recombines TRBV5-6 with TRBJ2-3; 10 bases fit TRBD2. Germline V gene lookup returns CDR1 SGHDT and CDR2 YYEEEE. This CDR3 is 16 amino acids long. Trimming cost V 3 bases and J 0 bases; bases outside gene matches: 4. Full variable domain (outside the CDR3, taken from reference TRBV5-6 and TRBJ2-3): DAGVTQSPTHLIKTRGQQVTLRCSPKSGHDTVSWYQQALGQGPQFIFQYYEEEERQRGNFPDRFSGHQFPNYSSELNVNALLLGDSALYLCASSSGLADSTDTQYFGPGTRLTVL.

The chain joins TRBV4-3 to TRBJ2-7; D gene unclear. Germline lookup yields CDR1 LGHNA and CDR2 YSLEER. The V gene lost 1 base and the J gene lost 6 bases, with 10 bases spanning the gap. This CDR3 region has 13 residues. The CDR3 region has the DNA TGCGCCAGCAGCCAAGTTGTAGGGCGCGAGCAGTACTTC. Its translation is CASSQVVGREQYF.

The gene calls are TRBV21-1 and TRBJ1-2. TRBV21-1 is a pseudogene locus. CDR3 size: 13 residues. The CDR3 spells CASSPRRERGYTF. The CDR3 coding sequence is TGTGCCAGCAGCCCTAGAAGGGAACGGGGCTACACCTTC.

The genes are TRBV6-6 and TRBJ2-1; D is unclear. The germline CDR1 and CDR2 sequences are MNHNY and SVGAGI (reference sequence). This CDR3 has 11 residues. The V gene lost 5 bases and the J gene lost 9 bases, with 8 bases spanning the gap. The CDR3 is CASSSTLEQFF. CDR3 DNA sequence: TGTGCCAGCAGTAGCACACTTGAGCAGTTCTTC.

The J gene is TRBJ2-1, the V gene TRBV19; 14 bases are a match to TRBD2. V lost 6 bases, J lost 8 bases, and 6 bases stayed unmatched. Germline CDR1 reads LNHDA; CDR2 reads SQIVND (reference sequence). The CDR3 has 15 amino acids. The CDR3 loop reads CASSPGTSGSYEQFF. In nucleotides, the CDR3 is TGTGCCAGTAGCCCCGGGACTAGCGGGAGCTATGAGCAGTTCTTC.

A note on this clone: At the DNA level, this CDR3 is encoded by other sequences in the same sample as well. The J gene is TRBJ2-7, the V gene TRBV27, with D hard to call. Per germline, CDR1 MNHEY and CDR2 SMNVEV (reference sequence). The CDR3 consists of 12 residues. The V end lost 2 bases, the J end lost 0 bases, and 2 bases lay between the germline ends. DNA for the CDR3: TGTGCCAGCAGTTTAGGCTCCTACGAGCAGTACTTC. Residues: CASSLGSYEQYF.

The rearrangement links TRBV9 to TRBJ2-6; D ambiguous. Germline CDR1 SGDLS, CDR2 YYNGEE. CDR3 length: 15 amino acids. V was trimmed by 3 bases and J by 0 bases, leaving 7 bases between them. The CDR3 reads CASSAGFSGANVLTF. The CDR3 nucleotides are TGTGCCAGCAGCGCAGGTTTCTCTGGGGCCAACGTCCTGACTTTC.

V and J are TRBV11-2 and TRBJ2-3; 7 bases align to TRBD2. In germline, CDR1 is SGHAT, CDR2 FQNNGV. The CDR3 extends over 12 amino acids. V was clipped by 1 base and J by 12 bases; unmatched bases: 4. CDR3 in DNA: TGTGCCAGCAGCTTAGTGGGAGGGCCCCAGTATTTT. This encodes CASSLVGGPQYF.

The DNA for the CDR3 is TGTGCCATCAGTCCTGGACTAGCGGGGGCTAAGTACAATGAGCAGTTCTTC. Translating gives CAISPGLAGAKYNEQFF. This rearrangement joins TRBV10-3 to TRBJ2-1; 13 bases align to TRBD2. V lost 5 bases and J lost 4; bases outside the gene matches: 8. CDR1 is ENHRY, CDR2 SYGVKD, per germline. The CDR3 is 17 amino acids.

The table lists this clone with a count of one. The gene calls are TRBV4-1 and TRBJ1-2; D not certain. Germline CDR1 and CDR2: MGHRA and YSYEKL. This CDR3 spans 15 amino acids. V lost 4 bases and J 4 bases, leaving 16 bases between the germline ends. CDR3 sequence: CASSPTRAGLYGYTF. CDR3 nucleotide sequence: TGCGCCAGCAGCCCAACCCGGGCAGGACTCTATGGCTACACCTTC.

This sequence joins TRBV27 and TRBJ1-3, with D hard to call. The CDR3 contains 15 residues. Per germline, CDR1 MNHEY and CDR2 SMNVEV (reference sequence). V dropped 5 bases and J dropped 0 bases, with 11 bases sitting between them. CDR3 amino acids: CASSLDAGSGNTIYF. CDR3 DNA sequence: TGTGCCAGCAGTCTAGATGCAGGCTCTGGAAACACCATATATTTT.

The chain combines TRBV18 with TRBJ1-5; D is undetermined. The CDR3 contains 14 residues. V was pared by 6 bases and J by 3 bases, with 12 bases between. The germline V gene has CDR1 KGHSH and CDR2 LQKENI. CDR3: CASSFDVYNQPQHF. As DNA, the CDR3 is TGTGCCAGCTCCTTCGACGTTTACAATCAGCCCCAGCATTTT.

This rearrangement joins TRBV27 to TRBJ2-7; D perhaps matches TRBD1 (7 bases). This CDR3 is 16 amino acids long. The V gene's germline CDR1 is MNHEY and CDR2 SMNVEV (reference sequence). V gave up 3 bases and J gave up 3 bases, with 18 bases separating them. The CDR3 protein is CASSLRDRPRSYEQYF. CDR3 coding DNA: TGTGCCAGCAGTTTGCGGGACAGACCTAGAAGCTACGAGCAGTACTTC.

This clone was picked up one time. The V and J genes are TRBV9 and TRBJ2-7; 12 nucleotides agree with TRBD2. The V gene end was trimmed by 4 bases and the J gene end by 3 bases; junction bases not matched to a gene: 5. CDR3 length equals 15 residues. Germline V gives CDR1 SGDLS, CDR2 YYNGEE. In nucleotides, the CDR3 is TGTGCCAGCAGCCCTCTAGCGGGAGGGCACTACGAGCAGTACTTC. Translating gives CASSPLAGGHYEQYF. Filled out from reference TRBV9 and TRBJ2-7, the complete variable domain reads DSGVTQTPKHLITATGQRVTLRCSPRSGDLSVYWYQQSLDQGLQFLIQYYNGEERAKGNILERFSAQQFPDLHSELNLSSLELGDSALYFCASSPLAGGHYEQYFGPGTRLTVT.

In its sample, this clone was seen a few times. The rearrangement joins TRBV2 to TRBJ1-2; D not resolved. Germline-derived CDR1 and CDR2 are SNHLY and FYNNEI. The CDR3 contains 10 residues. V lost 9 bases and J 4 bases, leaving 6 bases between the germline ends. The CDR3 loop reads CASLTYGYTF. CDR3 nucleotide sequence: TGTGCCAGTCTCACCTATGGCTACACCTTC.

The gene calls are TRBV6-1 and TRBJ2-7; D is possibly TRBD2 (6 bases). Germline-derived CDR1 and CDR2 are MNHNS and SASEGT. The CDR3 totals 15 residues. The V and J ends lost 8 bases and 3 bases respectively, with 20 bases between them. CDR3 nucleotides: TGTGCCAGCGCATTTGTAGCGGAGAGGGTCTACGAGCAGTACTTC. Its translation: CASAFVAERVYEQYF.